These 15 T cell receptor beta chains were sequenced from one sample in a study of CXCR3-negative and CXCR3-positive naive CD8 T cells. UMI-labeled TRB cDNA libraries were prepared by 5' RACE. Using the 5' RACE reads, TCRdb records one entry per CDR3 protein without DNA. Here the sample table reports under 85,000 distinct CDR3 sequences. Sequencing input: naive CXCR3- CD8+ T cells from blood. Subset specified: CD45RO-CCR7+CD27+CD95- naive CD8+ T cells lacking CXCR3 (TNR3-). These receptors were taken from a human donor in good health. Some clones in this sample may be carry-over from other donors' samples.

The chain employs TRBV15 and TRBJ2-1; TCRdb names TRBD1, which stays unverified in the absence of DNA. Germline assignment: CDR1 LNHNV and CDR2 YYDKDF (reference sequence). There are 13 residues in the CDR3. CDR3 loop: CATRRTPWNEQFF.

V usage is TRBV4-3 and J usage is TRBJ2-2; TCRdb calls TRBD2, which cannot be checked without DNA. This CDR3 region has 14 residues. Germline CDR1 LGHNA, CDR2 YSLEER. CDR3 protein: CASSGGLEVGELFF.

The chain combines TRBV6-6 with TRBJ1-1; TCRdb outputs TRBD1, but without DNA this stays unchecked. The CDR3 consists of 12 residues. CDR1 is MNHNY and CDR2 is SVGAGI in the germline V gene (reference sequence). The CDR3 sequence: CASIRGNTEAFF.

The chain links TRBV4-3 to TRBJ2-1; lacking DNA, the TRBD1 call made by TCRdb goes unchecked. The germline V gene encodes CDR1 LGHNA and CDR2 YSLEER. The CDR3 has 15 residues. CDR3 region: CASSQQIPGFTEQFF.

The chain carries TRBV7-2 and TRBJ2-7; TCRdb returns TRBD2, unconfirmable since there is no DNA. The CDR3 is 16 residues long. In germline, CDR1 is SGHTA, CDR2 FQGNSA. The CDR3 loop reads CASSSWGGGAVNEQYF.

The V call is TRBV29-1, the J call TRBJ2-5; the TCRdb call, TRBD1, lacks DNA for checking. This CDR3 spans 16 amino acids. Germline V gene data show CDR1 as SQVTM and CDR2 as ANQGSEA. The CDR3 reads CSGAGGLLDLEETQYF.

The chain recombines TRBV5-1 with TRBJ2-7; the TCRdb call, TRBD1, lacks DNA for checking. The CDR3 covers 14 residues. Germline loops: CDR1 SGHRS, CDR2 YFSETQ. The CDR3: CASSFGGASYEQYF. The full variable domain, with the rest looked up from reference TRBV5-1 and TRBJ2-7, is KAGVTQTPRYLIKTRGQQVTLSCSPISGHRSVSWYQQTPGQGLQFLFEYFSETQRNKGNFPGRFSGRQFSNSRSEMNVSTLELGDSALYLCASSFGGASYEQYFGPGTRLTVT.

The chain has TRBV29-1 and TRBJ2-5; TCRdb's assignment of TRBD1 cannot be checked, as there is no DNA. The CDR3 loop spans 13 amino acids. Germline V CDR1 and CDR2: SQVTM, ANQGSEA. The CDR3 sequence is CSVRGRGVETQYF.

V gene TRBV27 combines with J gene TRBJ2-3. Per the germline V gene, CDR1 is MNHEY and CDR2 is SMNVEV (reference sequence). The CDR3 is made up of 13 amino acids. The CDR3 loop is CASSWVGEDTQYF.

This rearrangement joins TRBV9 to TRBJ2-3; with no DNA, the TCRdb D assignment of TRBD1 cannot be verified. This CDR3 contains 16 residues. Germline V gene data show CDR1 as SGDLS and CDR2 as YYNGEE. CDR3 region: CASSVEGQAATDTQYF. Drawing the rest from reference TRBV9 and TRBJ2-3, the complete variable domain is DSGVTQTPKHLITATGQRVTLRCSPRSGDLSVYWYQQSLDQGLQFLIQYYNGEERAKGNILERFSAQQFPDLHSELNLSSLELGDSALYFCASSVEGQAATDTQYFGPGTRLTVL.

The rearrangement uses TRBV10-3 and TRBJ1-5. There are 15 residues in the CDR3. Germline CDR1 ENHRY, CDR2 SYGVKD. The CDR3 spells CAISGEARGHQPQHF.

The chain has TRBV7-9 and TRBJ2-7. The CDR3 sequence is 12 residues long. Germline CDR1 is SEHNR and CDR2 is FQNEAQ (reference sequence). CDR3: CASSLGLGEQYF.

The CDR3: CSALTTISYEQYF. The chain combines TRBV20-1 with TRBJ2-7; the D call of TRBD2 rests on TCRdb alone, since no DNA is present to check it. The CDR3 is 13 residues long. Germline V gives CDR1 DFQATT, CDR2 SNEGSKA (reference sequence).

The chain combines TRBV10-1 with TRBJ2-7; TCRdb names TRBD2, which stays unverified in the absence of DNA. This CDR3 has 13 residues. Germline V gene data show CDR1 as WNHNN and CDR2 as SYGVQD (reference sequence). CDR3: CASSEGLTYEQYF.

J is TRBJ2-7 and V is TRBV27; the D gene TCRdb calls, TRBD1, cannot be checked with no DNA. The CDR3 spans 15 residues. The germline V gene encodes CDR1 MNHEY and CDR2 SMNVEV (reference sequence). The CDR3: CASSPQGTYYYEQYF.